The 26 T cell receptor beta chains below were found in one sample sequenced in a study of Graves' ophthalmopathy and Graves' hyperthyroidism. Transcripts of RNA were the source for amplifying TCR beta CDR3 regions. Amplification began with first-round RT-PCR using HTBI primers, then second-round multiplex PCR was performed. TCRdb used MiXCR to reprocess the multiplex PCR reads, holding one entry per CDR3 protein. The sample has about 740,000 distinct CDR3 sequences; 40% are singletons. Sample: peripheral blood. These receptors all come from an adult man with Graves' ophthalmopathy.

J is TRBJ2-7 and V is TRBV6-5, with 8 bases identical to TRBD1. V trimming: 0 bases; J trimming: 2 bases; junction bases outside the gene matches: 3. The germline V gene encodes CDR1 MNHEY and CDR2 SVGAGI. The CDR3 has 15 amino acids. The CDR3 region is CASSYSRTGPYEQYF. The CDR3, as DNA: TGTGCCAGCAGTTACTCTCGGACAGGGCCCTACGAGCAGTACTTC.

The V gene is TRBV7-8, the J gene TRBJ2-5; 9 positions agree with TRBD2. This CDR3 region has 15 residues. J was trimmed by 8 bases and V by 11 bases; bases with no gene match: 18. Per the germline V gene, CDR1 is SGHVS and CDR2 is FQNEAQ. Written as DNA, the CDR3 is TGTGCCTGGAGACGTCAAACGAATAGCGGGAGAACCCAGTACTTC. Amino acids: CAWRRQTNSGRTQYF.

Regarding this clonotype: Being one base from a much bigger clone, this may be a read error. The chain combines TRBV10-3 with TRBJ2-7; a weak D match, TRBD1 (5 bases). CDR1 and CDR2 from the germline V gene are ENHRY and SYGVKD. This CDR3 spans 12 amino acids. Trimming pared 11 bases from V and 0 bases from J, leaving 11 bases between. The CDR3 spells CAPRTTSYEQYF. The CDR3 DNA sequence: TGTGCCCCCAGGACAACCTCCTACGAGCAGTACTTC.

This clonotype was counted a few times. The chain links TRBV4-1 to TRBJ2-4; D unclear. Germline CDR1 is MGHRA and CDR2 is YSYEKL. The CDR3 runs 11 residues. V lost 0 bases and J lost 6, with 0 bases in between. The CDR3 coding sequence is TGCGCCAGCAGCCAAGAAAACATTCAGTACTTC. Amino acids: CASSQENIQYF.

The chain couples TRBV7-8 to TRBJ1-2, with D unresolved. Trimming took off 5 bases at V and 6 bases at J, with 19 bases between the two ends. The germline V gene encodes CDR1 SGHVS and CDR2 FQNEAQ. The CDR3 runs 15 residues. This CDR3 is CASSHGWQAVDGYTF. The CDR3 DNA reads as TGTGCCAGCAGCCACGGGTGGCAGGCCGTCGATGGCTACACCTTC.

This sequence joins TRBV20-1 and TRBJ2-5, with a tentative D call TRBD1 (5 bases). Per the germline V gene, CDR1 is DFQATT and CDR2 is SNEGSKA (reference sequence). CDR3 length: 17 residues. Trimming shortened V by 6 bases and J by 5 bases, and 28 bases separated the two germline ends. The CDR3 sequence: CSAGHQDRFAVTETQYF. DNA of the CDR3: TGCAGTGCCGGACACCAAGACCGATTTGCAGTTACGGAGACCCAGTACTTC.

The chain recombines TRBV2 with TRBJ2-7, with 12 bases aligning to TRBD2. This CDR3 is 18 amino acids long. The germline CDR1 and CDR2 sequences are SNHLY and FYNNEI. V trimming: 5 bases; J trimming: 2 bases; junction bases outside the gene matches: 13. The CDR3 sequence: CASSLNAGLAGSTYEQYF. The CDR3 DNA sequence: TGTGCCAGCAGTTTAAACGCCGGACTAGCGGGGAGTACCTACGAGCAGTACTTC.

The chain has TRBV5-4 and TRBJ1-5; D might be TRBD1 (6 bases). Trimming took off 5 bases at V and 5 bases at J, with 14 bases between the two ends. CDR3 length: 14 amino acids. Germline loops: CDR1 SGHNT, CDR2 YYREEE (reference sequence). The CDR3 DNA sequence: TGTGCCAGCAGTCCCAGGGGTCACGATCAGCCCCAGCATTTT. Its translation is CASSPRGHDQPQHF.

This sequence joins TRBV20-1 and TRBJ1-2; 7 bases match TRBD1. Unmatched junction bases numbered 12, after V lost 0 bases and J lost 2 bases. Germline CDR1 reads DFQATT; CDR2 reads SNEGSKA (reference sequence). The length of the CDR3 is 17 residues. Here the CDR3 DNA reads TGCAGTGCTAGAGATCGGGGGACAGTAAATTCCAACTATGGCTACACCTTC. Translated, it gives CSARDRGTVNSNYGYTF.

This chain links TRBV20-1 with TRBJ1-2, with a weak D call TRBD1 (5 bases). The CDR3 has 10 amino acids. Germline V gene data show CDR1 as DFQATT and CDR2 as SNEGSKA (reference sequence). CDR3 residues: CSGDGGRYTF. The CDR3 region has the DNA TGCAGCGGAGACGGGGGTCGCTACACCTTC.

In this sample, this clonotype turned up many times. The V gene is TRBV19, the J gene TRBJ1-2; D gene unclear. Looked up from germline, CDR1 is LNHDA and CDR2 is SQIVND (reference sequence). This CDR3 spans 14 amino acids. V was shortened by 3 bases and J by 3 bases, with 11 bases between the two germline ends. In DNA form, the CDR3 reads TGTGCCAGTAGTATTTTCACCCTCGACTATGGCTACACCTTC. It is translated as CASSIFTLDYGYTF.

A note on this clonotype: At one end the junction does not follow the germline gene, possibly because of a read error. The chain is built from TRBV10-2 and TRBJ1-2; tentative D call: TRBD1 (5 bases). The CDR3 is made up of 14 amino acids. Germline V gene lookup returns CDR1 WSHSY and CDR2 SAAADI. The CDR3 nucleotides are TGTGCCAGCAGTTTTGGGGGTCAGGACTATGGCTACACCTTC. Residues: CASSFGGQDYGYTF.

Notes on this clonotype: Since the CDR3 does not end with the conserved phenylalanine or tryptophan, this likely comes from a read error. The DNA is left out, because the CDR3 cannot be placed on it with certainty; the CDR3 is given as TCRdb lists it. CDR3 protein: CASTGQGTE. This chain joins TRBV2 and TRBJ1-1; the table's D gene call, TRBD1, was not cross checked with the DNA. The CDR3 adds up to 9 amino acids, both ends counted. Germline CDR1 and CDR2: SNHLY and FYNNEI.

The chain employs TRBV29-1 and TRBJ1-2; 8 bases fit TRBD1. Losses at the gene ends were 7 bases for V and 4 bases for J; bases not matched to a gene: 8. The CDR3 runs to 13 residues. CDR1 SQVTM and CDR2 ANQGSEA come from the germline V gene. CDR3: CSATGDRSYGYTF. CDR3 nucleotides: TGCAGCGCGACAGGGGACCGTAGCTATGGCTACACCTTC.

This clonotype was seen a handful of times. CDR3 region: CASSVGRSNYGYTF. The CDR3 DNA follows: TGTGCCAGCAGCGTCGGAAGAAGTAACTATGGCTACACCTTC. This sequence joins TRBV9 and TRBJ1-2; D is undetermined. Germline V lookup: CDR1 SGDLS, CDR2 YYNGEE. The CDR3 is made up of 14 amino acids. Trimming pared 2 bases from V and 1 base from J, leaving 9 bases between. The variable domain in full, with the rest retrieved from reference TRBV9 and TRBJ1-2, is DSGVTQTPKHLITATGQRVTLRCSPRSGDLSVYWYQQSLDQGLQFLIQYYNGEERAKGNILERFSAQQFPDLHSELNLSSLELGDSALYFCASSVGRSNYGYTFGSGTRLTVV.

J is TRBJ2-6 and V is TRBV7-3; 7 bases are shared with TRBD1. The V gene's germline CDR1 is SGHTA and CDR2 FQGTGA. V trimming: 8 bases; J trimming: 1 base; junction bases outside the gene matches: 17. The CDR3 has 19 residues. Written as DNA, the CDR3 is TGTGCCAGCCGGAGACAGGGTTCAGAACCGGGATCTGGGGCCAACGTCCTGACTTTC. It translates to CASRRQGSEPGSGANVLTF.

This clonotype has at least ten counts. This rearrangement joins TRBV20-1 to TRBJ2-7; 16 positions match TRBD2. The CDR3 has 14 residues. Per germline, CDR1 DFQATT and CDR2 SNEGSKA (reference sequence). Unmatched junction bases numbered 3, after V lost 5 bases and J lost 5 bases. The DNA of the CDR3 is TGCAGTGCTTTTGGGACTAGCGGGGGGGACGAGCAGTACTTC. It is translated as CSAFGTSGGDEQYF.

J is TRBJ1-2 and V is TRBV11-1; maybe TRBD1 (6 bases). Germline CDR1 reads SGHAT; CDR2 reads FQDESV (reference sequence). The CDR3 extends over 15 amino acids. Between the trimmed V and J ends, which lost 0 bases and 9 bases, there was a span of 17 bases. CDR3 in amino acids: CASSLAGGATFRYTF. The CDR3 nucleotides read TGTGCCAGCAGCTTAGCAGGGGGAGCTACTTTTCGCTACACCTTC.

The CDR3 region is CSVEDLREQYF. CDR3 nucleotides: TGCAGCGTTGAAGATCTCAGGGAGCAGTACTTC. V gene TRBV29-1 combines with J gene TRBJ2-7; the D is unclear. The length of the CDR3 is 11 residues. From germline, CDR1 is SQVTM and CDR2 ANQGSEA. The V end lost 0 bases, the J end lost 7 bases, and 7 bases lay between the germline ends.

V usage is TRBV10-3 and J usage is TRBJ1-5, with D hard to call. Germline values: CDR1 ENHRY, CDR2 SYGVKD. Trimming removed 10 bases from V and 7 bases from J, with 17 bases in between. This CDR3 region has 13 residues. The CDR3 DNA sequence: TGTGCCAGCTCACCAGCAGGAGAGCAGCCCCAGCATTTT. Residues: CASSPAGEQPQHF.

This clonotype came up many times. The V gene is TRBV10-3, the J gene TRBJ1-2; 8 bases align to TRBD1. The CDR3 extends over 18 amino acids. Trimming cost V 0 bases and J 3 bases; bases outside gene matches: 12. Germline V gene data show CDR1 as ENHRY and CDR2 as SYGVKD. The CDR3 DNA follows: TGTGCCATCAGTGAGTCGGGGACAGGAGGGTGGTCCGACTATGGCTACACCTTC. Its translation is CAISESGTGGWSDYGYTF.

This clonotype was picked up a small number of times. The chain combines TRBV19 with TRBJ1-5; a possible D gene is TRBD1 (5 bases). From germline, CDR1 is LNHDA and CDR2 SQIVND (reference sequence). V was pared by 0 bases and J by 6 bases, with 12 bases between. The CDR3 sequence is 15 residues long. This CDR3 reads CASSIETTGVQPQHF. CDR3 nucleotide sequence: TGTGCCAGTAGTATAGAAACGACGGGGGTTCAGCCCCAGCATTTT.

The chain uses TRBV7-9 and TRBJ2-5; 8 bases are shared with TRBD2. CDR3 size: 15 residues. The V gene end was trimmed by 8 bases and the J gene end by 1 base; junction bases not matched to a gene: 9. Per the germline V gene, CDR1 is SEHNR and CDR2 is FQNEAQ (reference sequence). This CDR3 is CASRRSAGGQETQYF. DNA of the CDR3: TGTGCCAGCCGACGTTCGGCGGGGGGCCAAGAGACCCAGTACTTC.

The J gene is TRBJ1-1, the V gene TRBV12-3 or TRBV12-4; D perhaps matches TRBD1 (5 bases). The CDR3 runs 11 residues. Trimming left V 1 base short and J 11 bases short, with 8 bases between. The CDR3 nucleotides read TGTGCCAGCAGTTTAGGGACAAACGCTTTCTTT. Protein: CASSLGTNAFF.

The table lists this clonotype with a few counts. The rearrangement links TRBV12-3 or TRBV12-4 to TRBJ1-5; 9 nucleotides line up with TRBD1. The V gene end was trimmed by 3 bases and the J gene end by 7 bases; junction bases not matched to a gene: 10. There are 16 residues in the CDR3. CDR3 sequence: CASSLGGGTGYQPQHF. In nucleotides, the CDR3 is TGTGCCAGCAGTTTGGGAGGTGGGACAGGGTACCAGCCCCAGCATTTT.

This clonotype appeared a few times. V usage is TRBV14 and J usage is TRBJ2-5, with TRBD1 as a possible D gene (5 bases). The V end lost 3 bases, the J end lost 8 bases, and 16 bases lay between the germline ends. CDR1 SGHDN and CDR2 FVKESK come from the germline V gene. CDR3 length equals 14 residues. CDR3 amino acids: CASSHRVELDTQYF. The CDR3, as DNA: TGTGCCAGCAGCCACAGGGTGGAGTTGGACACCCAGTACTTC.